This T cell receptor beta chain was retrieved from a study of regulatory and conventional T cells in RAG deficiency. V lost 3 bases, J lost 3 bases, and 1 base stayed unmatched. Germline loops: CDR1 SQVTM, CDR2 ANQGSEA. CDR3 length: 12 residues. Only one count was recorded for this clone. Clones were read by immunoSEQ multiplex PCR, and TCRdb kept only the in-frame ones, dropping some. The sample records around 22,000 clones, more than 85% being singletons. Conventional CD4+ T cells were sorted from blood as CD25-low CD127-high cells. The sample was also linked to a second study, of regulatory T cells. That report adds: The PCR used 52 TRBV and 13 TRBJ primers.

Input material: CD4+ T cells sorted from blood. The rearrangement joins TRBV29-1 to TRBJ1-1, with 7 bases fitting TRBD1. The sequence was collected from a human donor in good health. CDR3: CSVDRGDTEAFF. The DNA of the CDR3 is TGCAGCGTTGACAGGGGGGACACTGAAGCTTTCTTT. Combining the CDR3 with reference TRBV29-1 and TRBJ1-1 gives the whole variable domain SAVISQKPSRDICQRGTSLTIQCQVDSQVTMMFWYRQQPGQSLTLIATANQGSEATYESGFVIDKFPISRPNLTFSTLTVSNMSPEDSSIYLCSVDRGDTEAFFGQGTRLTVV.